Below, 10 T cell receptor beta chains from the same sample are listed, as sequenced in a study of tissue T cells after allogeneic stem cell transplantation. Measured with immunoSEQ multiplex PCR; TCRdb has only the in-frame clones, and not every one. The sample includes about 7,300 clones, 65% to 80% of them seen just once. The source material was skin, sampled at autopsy. Receptors originate from an older male patient with steroid-refractory graft-versus-host disease after an allogeneic stem cell transplant. Part of the T cell pool may stem from the graft donor.

The gene calls are TRBV9 and TRBJ1-2; no clear D. With 0 bases removed from V and 8 bases from J, the gap between germline ends came to 8 bases. This CDR3 contains 12 residues. CDR1 is SGDLS, CDR2 YYNGEE, per germline. The CDR3 bases are TGTGCCAGCAGCGTAGAATTGGGGGGCTACACCTTC. Translated, it gives CASSVELGGYTF. Full variable domain (rest looked up from reference TRBV9 and TRBJ1-2): DSGVTQTPKHLITATGQRVTLRCSPRSGDLSVYWYQQSLDQGLQFLIQYYNGEERAKGNILERFSAQQFPDLHSELNLSSLELGDSALYFCASSVELGGYTFGSGTRLTVV.

This chain connects TRBV28 to TRBJ2-5; TRBD1 might be the D (6 bases). V dropped 5 bases and J dropped 1 base, with 8 bases sitting between them. In germline, CDR1 is MDHEN, CDR2 SYDVKM. The CDR3 contains 13 residues. As DNA, the CDR3 is TGTGCCAGCAGTATGACAGGCCAAGAGACCCAGTACTTC. The encoded protein is CASSMTGQETQYF.

The chain's CDR3 is CASIGPARNEQFF. The CDR3 region has the DNA TGTGCCAGCATAGGACCCGCTCGCAATGAGCAGTTCTTC. The V gene is TRBV2, the J gene TRBJ2-1; no firm D call. This CDR3 has 13 amino acids. V lost 7 bases and J 6 bases, leaving 13 bases between the germline ends. CDR1 is SNHLY, CDR2 FYNNEI, per germline. The variable domain in full, with the rest retrieved from reference TRBV2 and TRBJ2-1, is EPEVTQTPSHQVTQMGQEVILRCVPISNHLYFYWYRQILGQKVEFLVSFYNNEISEKSEIFDDQFSVERPDGSNFTLKIRSTKLEDSAMYFCASIGPARNEQFFGPGTRLTVL.

The chain couples TRBV7-8 to TRBJ1-5, with unresolved D. V lost 1 base and J lost 6, with 7 bases in between. The CDR3 is made up of 13 amino acids. Germline V gives CDR1 SGHVS, CDR2 FQNEAQ. The CDR3 nucleotides are TGTGCCAGCAGCTTAGGTGTGGCTCAGCCCCAGCATTTT. The encoded protein is CASSLGVAQPQHF.

This chain links TRBV28 with TRBJ1-2; D is ambiguous. This CDR3 has 11 amino acids. Germline V CDR1 and CDR2: MDHEN, SYDVKM. Between the trimmed V and J ends, which lost 4 bases and 8 bases, there was a span of 8 bases. CDR3 region: CASSSGIGYTF. DNA for the CDR3: TGTGCCAGCAGTTCAGGAATCGGCTACACCTTC.

The chain recombines TRBV19 with TRBJ1-4; weak D call: TRBD1 (5 bases). Germline V gives CDR1 LNHDA, CDR2 SQIVND (reference sequence). The CDR3 totals 15 residues. V lost 6 bases to trimming and J lost 0 bases, with 11 bases between them. The CDR3 bases are TGTGCCAGTAGCCCCGGGACGGCAACTAATGAAAAACTGTTTTTT. Its translation: CASSPGTATNEKLFF. Looking up the rest from reference TRBV19 and TRBJ1-4 gives the full variable domain: DGGITQSPKYLFRKEGQNVTLSCEQNLNHDAMYWYRQDPGQGLRLIYYSQIVNDFQKGDIAEGYSVSREKKESFPLTVTSAQKNPTAFYLCASSPGTATNEKLFFGSGTQLSVL.

This clone was seen a handful of times. The rearrangement uses TRBV6-6 and TRBJ2-7; D ambiguous. The CDR3 covers 13 residues. Trimming removed 7 bases from V and 1 base from J, with 11 bases in between. Germline CDR1 MNHNY, CDR2 SVGAGI (reference sequence). CDR3 coding DNA: TGTGCCAGCACCACTGTCGTTTCCTACGAGCAGTACTTC. Its translation: CASTTVVSYEQYF.

This sequence joins TRBV7-8 and TRBJ2-5, with 9 bases fitting TRBD2. V lost 0 bases to trimming and J lost 4 bases; unmatched junction nucleotides: 6. This CDR3 has 16 residues. CDR1 is SGHVS, CDR2 FQNEAQ, per germline. This CDR3 is CASSLAPGGGAETQYF. The CDR3 region has the DNA TGTGCCAGCAGCTTAGCTCCTGGCGGGGGGGCAGAGACCCAGTACTTC.

The J gene is TRBJ1-4, the V gene TRBV6-5, with D unclear. Trimming removed 6 bases at V and 6 bases at J, with 8 bases between. The CDR3 spans 12 residues. Germline CDR1 reads MNHEY; CDR2 reads SVGAGI. The CDR3: CASRPGYEKLFF. The DNA of the CDR3 is TGTGCCAGCAGGCCGGGATATGAAAAACTGTTTTTT.

Concerning this clone: An end of the junction does not agree with germline; a read error may underlie this. This chain uses TRBV6-6 with TRBJ1-1, with a possible D match to TRBD1 (5 bases). This CDR3 has 16 amino acids. CDR1 is MNHNY and CDR2 is SVGAGI in the germline V gene (reference sequence). The CDR3, as DNA: TGTGTCAGCATCGAAGAGATCAGGGAAGTGAACACTGAAGCTTTCTTT. Translated, it gives CVSIEEIREVNTEAFF.